What follows are 10 T cell receptor beta chains derived from one specimen sequenced in a study of regulatory T cells in long-lasting Graves disease. The time point denotes: persistent/refractory GD, antithyroid drugs over 5 years with positive TRAb. PBMC RNA served as the TCR library source. Researchers made TCR beta libraries by using iRepertoire HTBI primers and running Arm-PCR on CDR3 regions. MiXCR, applied by TCRdb to the multiplex PCR reads, yields one record per CDR3 protein. The sample lists roughly 470,000 distinct CDR3 sequences, about a fifth occurring once. Sequenced here: peripheral blood mononuclear cells (PBMCs), sampled when the disease was refractory, from a patient treated with antithyroid drugs. These receptor sequences come from a female donor with Graves disease.

The chain couples TRBV5-6 to TRBJ1-5, with D uncertain. V was cut by 2 bases and J by 4 bases, with 10 bases left in between. The CDR3 is made up of 14 amino acids. Germline lookup yields CDR1 SGHDT and CDR2 YYEEEE. Here the CDR3 DNA reads TGTGCCAGCAGCTTAGGCAGGACTAATCAGCCCCAGCATTTT. The encoded protein is CASSLGRTNQPQHF.

The chain carries TRBV28 and TRBJ2-3, with 7 bases fitting TRBD1. J lost 2 bases, V lost 5 bases, and 7 bases had no gene match. CDR1 MDHEN and CDR2 SYDVKM come from the germline V gene. The CDR3 runs to 15 residues. CDR3 sequence reads: CASSTGTEFTDTQYF. CDR3 nucleotide sequence: TGTGCCAGCAGTACCGGGACAGAATTCACAGATACGCAGTATTTT.

This rearrangement joins TRBV27 to TRBJ1-1, with 9 bases matching TRBD1. Germline CDR1 is MNHEY and CDR2 is SMNVEV (reference sequence). The CDR3 sequence is 17 residues long. V lost 7 bases to trimming and J lost 3 bases; unmatched junction nucleotides: 15. The CDR3 region has the DNA TGTGCCAGCAACTTATGGGGCCCACAGGGGGCCGACACTGAAGCTTTCTTT. It yields the protein CASNLWGPQGADTEAFF.

In its sample, this clonotype was seen a few times. It may be a read error: a sequence one base away is much more abundant. No conserved phenylalanine or tryptophan ends this CDR3, so it is likely a read error. The chain combines TRBV12-3 or TRBV12-4 with TRBJ1-2; no clear D. The germline V and J ends were trimmed by 6 bases and 5 bases, with 13 bases remaining between them. The CDR3 is 13 residues long. This chain's CDR3 is CASSYQRFYGYTI. In nucleotides, the CDR3 is TGTGCCAGCAGCTATCAGAGATTTTATGGCTACACCATC.

The chain carries TRBV7-6 and TRBJ2-6, with TRBD2 as a possible D gene (5 bases). The CDR3 extends over 18 amino acids. V lost 5 bases to trimming and J lost 0 bases, with 17 bases between them. Germline V gives CDR1 SGHVS, CDR2 FNYEAQ. Here the CDR3 DNA reads TGTGCCAGCAGCCTGTGGCCTTCAACTAGCTCTGGGGCCAACGTCCTGACTTTC. Its translation: CASSLWPSTSSGANVLTF. Supplemented by reference TRBV7-6 and TRBJ2-6, the full variable domain reads GAGVSQSPRYKVTKRGQDVALRCDPISGHVSLYWYRQALGQGPEFLTYFNYEAQQDKSGLPNDRFSAERPEGSISTLTIQRTEQRDSAMYRCASSLWPSTSSGANVLTFGAGSRLTVL.

The sample holds many counts of this clonotype. The V gene is TRBV7-2, the J gene TRBJ2-7; no firm D call. In germline, CDR1 is SGHTA, CDR2 FQGNSA. The germline V and J ends were trimmed by 3 bases and 3 bases, with 9 bases remaining between them. The CDR3 has 13 amino acids. CDR3 sequence (DNA): TGTGCCAGCAGCTTCCCTACTGGCTACGAGCAGTACTTC. It is translated as CASSFPTGYEQYF.

This clonotype was counted ten times or more. This rearrangement joins TRBV2 to TRBJ2-7; D is undetermined. The germline V gene encodes CDR1 SNHLY and CDR2 FYNNEI. The CDR3 runs 13 residues. Trimming left V 3 bases short and J 3 bases short, with 9 bases between. CDR3 nucleotides: TGTGCCAGCAGTGACTGGAGTCTCTACGAGCAGTACTTC. This gives the protein CASSDWSLYEQYF.

J is TRBJ2-2 and V is TRBV6-2 or TRBV6-3; TRBD2 matches at 10 bases. V lost 2 bases to trimming and J lost 4 bases; unmatched junction nucleotides: 7. Germline-derived CDR1 and CDR2 are MNHEY and SVGEGT. The CDR3 loop spans 17 amino acids. CDR3 coding DNA: TGTGCCAGCAGTTACGCTAGCGGGAGATCTGGCACCGGGGAGCTGTTTTTT. Protein product: CASSYASGRSGTGELFF.

A few counts support this clonotype. The chain uses TRBV19 and TRBJ2-2, with a tentative D call TRBD2 (6 bases). Germline CDR1 and CDR2: LNHDA and SQIVND (reference sequence). CDR3 size: 14 residues. V lost 3 bases and J lost 3, with 8 bases in between. Here the CDR3 DNA reads TGTGCCAGTAGTATCAGGGACTACACCGGGGAGCTGTTTTTT. Encoded protein: CASSIRDYTGELFF.

A word on this clonotype: A much larger clone lies a single base off, so this may be a read error. The chain joins TRBV7-2 to TRBJ1-5; D possibly corresponds to TRBD1 (6 bases). Deletions cut 4 bases from V and 6 bases from J, with 13 bases between. This CDR3 contains 14 residues. CDR1 is SGHTA, CDR2 FQGNSA, per germline. The CDR3 is CASSSHGGGQPQHF. The DNA of the CDR3 is TGTGCCAGCAGCTCGCACGGGGGCGGTCAGCCCCAGCATTTT.